This T cell receptor (beta chain) came from a study of blood T cell repertoires in COVID-19. On the study more broadly: Spain, Italy and the United States supplied samples that represented acute and convalescent COVID-19.

This clone was detected ten times or more. Trimming took 5 bases from V and 6 from J; bases not matched to a gene: 6. The CDR3 covers 13 residues. The germline CDR1 and CDR2 sequences are MNHEY and SVGAGI. This table comes from immunoSEQ multiplex PCR, and its TCRdb copy is limited to in-frame clones, with some not included. The sample yields tens of thousands of clones, around 80% seen once. The source is a human donor with active or convalescent COVID-19. The donor label of this sample is uncertain. The gene calls are TRBV6-5 and TRBJ1-2; 7 bases are shared with TRBD1. Sequencing was performed on peripheral blood. CDR3 DNA: TGTGCCAGCAGTCTCTCAGGGGGAGATGGCTACACCTTC. Its protein is CASSLSGGDGYTF.